These 8 T cell receptor beta chains came from one sample sequenced in a study of cytomegalovirus exposure and HLA in healthy donors. TCRdb keeps only in-frame clones here, not all; method: immunoSEQ multiplex PCR. The table has 150,000 to 200,000 clones, approximately 89% seen once. Sequencing input: PBMCs. These receptors were obtained from a man in his late teens or twenties in good health and CMV-seropositive.

The genes are TRBV2 and TRBJ1-5, with TRBD1 matching 7 bases. With V trimmed by 5 bases and J by 4 bases, 5 bases remained unmatched. The germline gives CDR1 SNHLY, CDR2 FYNNEI. The CDR3 is 14 residues long. CDR3 loop: CASSLGRGNQPQHF. For the CDR3, the DNA is TGTGCCAGCAGTTTAGGCAGGGGGAATCAGCCCCAGCATTTT.

The chain uses TRBV7-3 and TRBJ2-3; D is possibly TRBD1 (6 bases). The CDR3 is made up of 15 amino acids. Trimming pared 3 bases from V and 1 base from J, leaving 11 bases between. CDR1 and CDR2 from the germline V gene are SGHTA and FQGTGA. The CDR3 sequence is CASSFTGKGTDTQYF. In nucleotides, the CDR3 is TGTGCCAGCAGCTTCACAGGGAAGGGCACAGATACGCAGTATTTT.

The chain uses TRBV28 and TRBJ2-7, with 11 bases lining up with TRBD2. The CDR3 sequence is 14 residues long. The germline V gene encodes CDR1 MDHEN and CDR2 SYDVKM. V lost 8 bases, J lost 4 bases, and 7 bases stayed unmatched. The CDR3 region has the DNA TGTGCCAGCCAGATCGGGACTAGCGGTTACGAGCAGTACTTC. Protein product: CASQIGTSGYEQYF.

The chain joins TRBV27 to TRBJ1-5, with a weak D call TRBD1 (5 bases). The V end lost 5 bases, the J end lost 6 bases, and 14 bases lay between the germline ends. The germline V gene encodes CDR1 MNHEY and CDR2 SMNVEV (reference sequence). This CDR3 has 14 amino acids. CDR3 sequence: CASSGAGRTQPQHF. In DNA, the CDR3 is TGTGCCAGCAGTGGGGCAGGGAGGACTCAGCCCCAGCATTTT.

The rearrangement links TRBV5-6 to TRBJ2-3; TRBD1 matches 8 bases. J lost 7 bases, V lost 2 bases, and 3 bases had no gene match. Germline V gene lookup returns CDR1 SGHDT and CDR2 YYEEEE. The CDR3 sequence is 13 residues long. In DNA, the CDR3 is TGTGCCAGCAGCTTTGACAGGGGCAATACGCAGTATTTT. This gives the protein CASSFDRGNTQYF.

J is TRBJ2-1 and V is TRBV11-2; 7 bases align to TRBD2. With V trimmed by 2 bases and J by 4 bases, 11 bases remained unmatched. The CDR3 runs to 17 residues. Per the germline V gene, CDR1 is SGHAT and CDR2 is FQNNGV. The CDR3 region has the DNA TGTGCCAGCAGCTTACGGTGGGGGGGGAGTGGGTACAATGAGCAGTTCTTC. Amino acid sequence: CASSLRWGGSGYNEQFF.

The gene calls are TRBV4-1 and TRBJ2-7; 8 bases match TRBD1. The CDR3 has 16 residues. Germline V lookup: CDR1 MGHRA, CDR2 YSYEKL. V lost 2 bases to trimming and J lost 3 bases; unmatched junction nucleotides: 9. The chain's CDR3 is CASSQLPGQALYEQYF. Here the CDR3 DNA reads TGCGCCAGCAGCCAACTCCCGGGACAGGCCCTCTACGAGCAGTACTTC.

This clone has just a few counts. This chain uses TRBV28 with TRBJ1-1; a weak D match, TRBD1 (6 bases). The CDR3 spans 15 residues. V shed 2 bases and J shed 4 bases, with 14 bases lying between them. Germline V CDR1 and CDR2: MDHEN, SYDVKM. The CDR3 nucleotides read TGTGCCAGCAGTTTACGTGACAGGCTGGTCACTGAAGCTTTCTTT. Protein product: CASSLRDRLVTEAFF. Supplemented by reference TRBV28 and TRBJ1-1, the full variable domain reads DVKVTQSSRYLVKRTGEKVFLECVQDMDHENMFWYRQDPGLGLRLIYFSYDVKMKEKGDIPEGYSVSREKKERFSLILESASTNQTSMYLCASSLRDRLVTEAFFGQGTRLTVV.